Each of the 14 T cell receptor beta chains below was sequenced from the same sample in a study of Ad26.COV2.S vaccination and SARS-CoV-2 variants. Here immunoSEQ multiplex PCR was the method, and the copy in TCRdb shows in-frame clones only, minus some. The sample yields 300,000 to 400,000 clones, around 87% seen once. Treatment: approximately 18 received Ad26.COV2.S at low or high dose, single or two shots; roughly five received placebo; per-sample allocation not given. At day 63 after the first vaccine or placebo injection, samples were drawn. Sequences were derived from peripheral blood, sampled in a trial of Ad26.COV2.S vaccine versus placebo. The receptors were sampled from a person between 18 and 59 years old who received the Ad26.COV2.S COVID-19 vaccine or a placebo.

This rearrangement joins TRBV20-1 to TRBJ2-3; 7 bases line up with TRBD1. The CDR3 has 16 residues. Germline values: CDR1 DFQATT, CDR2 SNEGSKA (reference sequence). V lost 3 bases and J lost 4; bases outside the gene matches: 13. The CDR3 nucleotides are TGCAGTGCTAGTTCGAGGGGGCTCCGTATTTCAGATACGCAGTATTTT. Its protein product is CSASSRGLRISDTQYF.

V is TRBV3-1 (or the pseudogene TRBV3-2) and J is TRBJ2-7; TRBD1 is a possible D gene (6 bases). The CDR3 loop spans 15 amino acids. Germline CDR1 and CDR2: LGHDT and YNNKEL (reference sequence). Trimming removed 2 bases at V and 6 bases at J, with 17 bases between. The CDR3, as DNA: TGTGCCAGCAGCCAAAAGTTTATAAGGACAGCCGAGCAGTACTTC. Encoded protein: CASSQKFIRTAEQYF.

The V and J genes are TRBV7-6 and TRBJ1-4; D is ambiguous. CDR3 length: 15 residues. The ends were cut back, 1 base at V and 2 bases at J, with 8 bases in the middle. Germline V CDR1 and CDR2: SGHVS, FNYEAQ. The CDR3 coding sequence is TGTGCCAGCAGCTTAGGTGCGCTGACTAATGAAAAACTGTTTTTT. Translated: CASSLGALTNEKLFF.

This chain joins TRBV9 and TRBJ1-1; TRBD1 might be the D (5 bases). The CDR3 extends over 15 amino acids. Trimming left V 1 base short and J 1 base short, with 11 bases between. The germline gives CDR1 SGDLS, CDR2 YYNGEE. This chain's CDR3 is CASSVMGESNTEAFF. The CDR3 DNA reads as TGTGCCAGCAGCGTAATGGGGGAGTCGAACACTGAAGCTTTCTTT.

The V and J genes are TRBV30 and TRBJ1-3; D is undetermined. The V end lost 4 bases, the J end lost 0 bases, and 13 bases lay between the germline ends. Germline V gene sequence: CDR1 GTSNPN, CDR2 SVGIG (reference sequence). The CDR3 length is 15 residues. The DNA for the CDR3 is TGTGCCTGGACCTCTGACCGGGACTCTGGAAACACCATATATTTT. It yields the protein CAWTSDRDSGNTIYF.

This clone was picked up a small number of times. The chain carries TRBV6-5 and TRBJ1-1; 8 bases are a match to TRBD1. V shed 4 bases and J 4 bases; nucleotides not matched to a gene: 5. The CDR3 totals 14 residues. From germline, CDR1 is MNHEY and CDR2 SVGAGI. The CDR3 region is CASSFRQGFTEAFF. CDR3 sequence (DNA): TGTGCCAGCAGTTTTCGACAGGGGTTCACTGAAGCTTTCTTT.

In DNA form, the CDR3 reads TGTGCCAGCAGCCAGACGGGACTAGCGGGGGGTCCCTCCTACGAGCAGTACTTC. It translates to CASSQTGLAGGPSYEQYF. V gene TRBV3-1 (or the pseudogene TRBV3-2) combines with J gene TRBJ2-7; 15 bases are a match to TRBD2. The germline gives CDR1 LGHDT, CDR2 YNNKEL (reference sequence). This CDR3 is built from 18 residues. The V gene end was trimmed by 3 bases and the J gene end by 0 bases; junction bases not matched to a gene: 6.

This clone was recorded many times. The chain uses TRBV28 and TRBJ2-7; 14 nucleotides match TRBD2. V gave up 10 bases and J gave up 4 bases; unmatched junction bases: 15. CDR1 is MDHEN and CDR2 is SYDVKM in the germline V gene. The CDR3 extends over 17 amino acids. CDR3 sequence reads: CAIQTSGGAISRYEQYF. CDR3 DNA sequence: TGTGCCATCCAGACTAGCGGGGGGGCAATTTCCCGTTACGAGCAGTACTTC.

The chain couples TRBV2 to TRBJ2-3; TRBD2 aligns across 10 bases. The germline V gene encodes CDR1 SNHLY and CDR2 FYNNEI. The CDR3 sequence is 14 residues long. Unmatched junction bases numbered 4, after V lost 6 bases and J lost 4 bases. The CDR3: CASRTGLAADTQYF. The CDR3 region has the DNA TGTGCCAGCAGGACCGGACTAGCGGCAGATACGCAGTATTTT.

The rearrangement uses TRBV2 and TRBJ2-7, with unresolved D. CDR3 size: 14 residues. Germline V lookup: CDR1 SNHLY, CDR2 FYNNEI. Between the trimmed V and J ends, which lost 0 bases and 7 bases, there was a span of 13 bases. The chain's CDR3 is CASSEAGLYGEQYF. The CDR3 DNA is TGTGCCAGCAGTGAAGCAGGGCTCTACGGGGAGCAGTACTTC.

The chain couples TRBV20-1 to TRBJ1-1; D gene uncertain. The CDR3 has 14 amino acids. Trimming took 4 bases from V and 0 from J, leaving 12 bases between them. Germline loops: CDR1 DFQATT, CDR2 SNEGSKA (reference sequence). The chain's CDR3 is CSATEDIMNTEAFF. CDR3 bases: TGCAGTGCTACTGAAGACATCATGAACACTGAAGCTTTCTTT.

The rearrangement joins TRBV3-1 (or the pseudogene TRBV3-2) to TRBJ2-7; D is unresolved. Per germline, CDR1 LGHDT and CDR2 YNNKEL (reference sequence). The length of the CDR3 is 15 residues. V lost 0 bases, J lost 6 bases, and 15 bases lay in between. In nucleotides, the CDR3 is TGTGCCAGCAGCCAAGATAGGTTGAGTCCAGGCGAGCAGTACTTC. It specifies CASSQDRLSPGEQYF.

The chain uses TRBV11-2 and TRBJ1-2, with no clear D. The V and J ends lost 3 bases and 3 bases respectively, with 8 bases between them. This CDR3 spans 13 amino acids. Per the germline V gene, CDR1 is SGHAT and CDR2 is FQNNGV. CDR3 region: CASSLNGHYGYTF. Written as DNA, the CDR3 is TGTGCCAGCAGCTTGAACGGCCACTATGGCTACACCTTC.

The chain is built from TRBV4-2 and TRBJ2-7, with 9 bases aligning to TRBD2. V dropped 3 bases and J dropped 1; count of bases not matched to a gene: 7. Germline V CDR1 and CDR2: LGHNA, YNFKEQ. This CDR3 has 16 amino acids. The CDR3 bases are TGTGCCAGCAGCCATCGGGCTAGCGGGATTTCCTACGAGCAGTACTTC. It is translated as CASSHRASGISYEQYF.